This T cell receptor beta chain came from a study of blood T cell repertoires in COVID-19. The germline CDR1 and CDR2 sequences are MNHEY and SMNVEV (reference sequence). The J segment lost 5 bases and the V segment lost 8 bases, leaving 14 bases of the junction unmatched. This CDR3 spans 15 amino acids. This clone has just one count. Profiled with immunoSEQ multiplex PCR; TCRdb holds only in-frame clones, not every one. The data show about 290,000 clones, with about nine tenths seen just once and 1.7% held by the top ten. The V and J genes are TRBV27 and TRBJ1-2, with 7 bases lining up with TRBD1. This sequence originates from a middle-aged woman who had recovered from COVID-19. Sequenced material: PBMCs or T cells enriched from blood (not recorded which). CDR3 sequence reads: CASAESAGGLYGYTF. Here the CDR3 DNA reads TGTGCCAGCGCCGAATCCGCAGGGGGTTTGTATGGCTACACCTTC.